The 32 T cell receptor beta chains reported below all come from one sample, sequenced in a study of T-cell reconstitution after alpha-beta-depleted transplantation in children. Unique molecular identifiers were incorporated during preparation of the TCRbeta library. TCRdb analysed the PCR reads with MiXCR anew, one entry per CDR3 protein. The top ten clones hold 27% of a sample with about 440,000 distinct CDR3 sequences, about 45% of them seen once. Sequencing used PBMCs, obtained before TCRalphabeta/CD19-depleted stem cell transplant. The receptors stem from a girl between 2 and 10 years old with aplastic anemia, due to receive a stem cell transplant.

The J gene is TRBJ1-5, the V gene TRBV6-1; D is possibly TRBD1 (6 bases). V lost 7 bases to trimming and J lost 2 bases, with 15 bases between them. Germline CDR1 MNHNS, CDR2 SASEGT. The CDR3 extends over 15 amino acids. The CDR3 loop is CASTPDRKGNQPQHF. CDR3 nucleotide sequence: TGTGCCAGCACCCCGGACAGAAAAGGCAATCAGCCCCAGCATTTT.

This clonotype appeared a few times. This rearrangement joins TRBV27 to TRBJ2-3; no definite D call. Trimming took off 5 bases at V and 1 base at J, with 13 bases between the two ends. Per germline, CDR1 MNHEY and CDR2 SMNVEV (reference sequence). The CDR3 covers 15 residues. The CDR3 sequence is CASSPQRFRTDTQYF. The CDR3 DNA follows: TGTGCCAGCAGTCCCCAGCGATTCCGCACAGATACGCAGTATTTT.

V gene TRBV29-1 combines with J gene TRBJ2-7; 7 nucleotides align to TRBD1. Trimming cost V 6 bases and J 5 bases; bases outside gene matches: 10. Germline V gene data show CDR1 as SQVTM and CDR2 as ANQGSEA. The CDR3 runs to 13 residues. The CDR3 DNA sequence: TGCAGCGTCCGGACAGGTTGGGGGAACGAGCAGTACTTC. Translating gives CSVRTGWGNEQYF.

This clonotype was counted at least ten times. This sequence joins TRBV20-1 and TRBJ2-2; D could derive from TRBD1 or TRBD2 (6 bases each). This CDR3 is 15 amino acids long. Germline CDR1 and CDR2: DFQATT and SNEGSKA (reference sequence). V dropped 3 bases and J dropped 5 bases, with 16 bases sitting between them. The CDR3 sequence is CSARASGGGTGELFF. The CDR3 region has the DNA TGCAGTGCTAGGGCCAGCGGAGGGGGGACCGGGGAGCTGTTTTTT.

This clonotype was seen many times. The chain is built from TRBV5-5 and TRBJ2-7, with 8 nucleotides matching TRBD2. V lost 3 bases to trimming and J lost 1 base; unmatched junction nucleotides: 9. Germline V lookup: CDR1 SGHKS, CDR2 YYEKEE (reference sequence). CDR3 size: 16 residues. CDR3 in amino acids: CASSSPGLAQSYEQYF. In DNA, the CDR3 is TGTGCCAGCAGCTCTCCAGGACTAGCTCAGTCCTACGAGCAGTACTTC.

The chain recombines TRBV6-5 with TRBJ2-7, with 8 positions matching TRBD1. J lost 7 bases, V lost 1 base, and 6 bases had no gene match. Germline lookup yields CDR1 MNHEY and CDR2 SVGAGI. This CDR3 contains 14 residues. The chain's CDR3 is CASSYYQGAGEQYF. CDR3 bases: TGTGCCAGCAGTTACTACCAGGGGGCTGGGGAGCAGTACTTC.

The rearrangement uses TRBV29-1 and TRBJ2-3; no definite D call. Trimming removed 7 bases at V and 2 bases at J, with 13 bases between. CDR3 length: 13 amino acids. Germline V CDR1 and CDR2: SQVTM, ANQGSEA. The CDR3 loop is CSGALRTTDTQYF. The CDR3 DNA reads TGCAGCGGGGCACTCAGGACCACAGATACGCAGTATTTT.

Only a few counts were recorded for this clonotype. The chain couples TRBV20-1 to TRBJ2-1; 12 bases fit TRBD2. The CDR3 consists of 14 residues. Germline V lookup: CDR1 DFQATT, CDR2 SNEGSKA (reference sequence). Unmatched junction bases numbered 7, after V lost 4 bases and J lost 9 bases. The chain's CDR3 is CSAKTSGGIGEQFF. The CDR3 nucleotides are TGCAGTGCTAAGACTAGCGGGGGAATTGGTGAGCAGTTCTTC.

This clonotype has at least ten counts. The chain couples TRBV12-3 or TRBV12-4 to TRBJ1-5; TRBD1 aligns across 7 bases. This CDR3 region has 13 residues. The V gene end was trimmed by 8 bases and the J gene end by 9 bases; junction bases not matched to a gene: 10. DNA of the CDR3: TGTGCCAGCGGGATACAGGGGCTGGGGCCCCAGCATTTT. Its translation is CASGIQGLGPQHF.

CDR3: CSAYSGESSYNEQFF. CDR3 nucleotides: TGCAGTGCTTATAGCGGGGAGAGCTCCTACAATGAGCAGTTCTTC. The chain is built from TRBV20-1 and TRBJ2-1, with 8 bases matching TRBD2. The CDR3 sequence is 15 residues long. Germline CDR1 reads DFQATT; CDR2 reads SNEGSKA (reference sequence). The trim removed 5 bases at V and 0 bases at J, leaving 6 bases unmatched.

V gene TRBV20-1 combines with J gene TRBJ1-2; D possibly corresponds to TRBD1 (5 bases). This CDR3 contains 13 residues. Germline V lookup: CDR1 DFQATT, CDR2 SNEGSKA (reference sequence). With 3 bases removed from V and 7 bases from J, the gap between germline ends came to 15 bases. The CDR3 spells CSASNQGDGGYTF. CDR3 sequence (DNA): TGCAGTGCTAGCAACCAGGGTGACGGTGGCTACACCTTC.

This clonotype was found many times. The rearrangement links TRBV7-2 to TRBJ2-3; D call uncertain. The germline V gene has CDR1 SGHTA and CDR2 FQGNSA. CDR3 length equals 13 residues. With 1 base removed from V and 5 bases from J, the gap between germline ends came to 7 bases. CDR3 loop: CASSLGELDTQYF. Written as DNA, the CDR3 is TGTGCCAGCAGCTTAGGGGAACTAGATACGCAGTATTTT.

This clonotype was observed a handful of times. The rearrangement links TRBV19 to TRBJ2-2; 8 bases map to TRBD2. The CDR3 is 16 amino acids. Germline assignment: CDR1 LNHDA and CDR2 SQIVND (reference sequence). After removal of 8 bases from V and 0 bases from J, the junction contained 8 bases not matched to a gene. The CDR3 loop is CASLTSGVANTGELFF. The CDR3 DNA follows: TGTGCCAGTTTAACTAGCGGAGTCGCGAACACCGGGGAGCTGTTTTTT.

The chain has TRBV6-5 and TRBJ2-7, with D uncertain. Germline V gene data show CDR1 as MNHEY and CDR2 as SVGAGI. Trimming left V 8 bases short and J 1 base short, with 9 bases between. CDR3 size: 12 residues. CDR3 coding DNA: TGTGCCAGCCAGTCTTGGTCCTACGAGCAGTACTTC. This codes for CASQSWSYEQYF.

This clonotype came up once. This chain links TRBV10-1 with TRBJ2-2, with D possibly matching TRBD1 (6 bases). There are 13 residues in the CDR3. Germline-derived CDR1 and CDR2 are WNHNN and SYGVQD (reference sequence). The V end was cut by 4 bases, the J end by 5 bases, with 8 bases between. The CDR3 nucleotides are TGCGCCAGCAGTGCGGACAGAACCGGGGAGCTGTTTTTT. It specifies CASSADRTGELFF.

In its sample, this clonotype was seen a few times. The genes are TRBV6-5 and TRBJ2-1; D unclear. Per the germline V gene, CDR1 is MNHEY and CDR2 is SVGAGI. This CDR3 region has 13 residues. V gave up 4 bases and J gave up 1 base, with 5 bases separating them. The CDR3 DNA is TGTGCCAGCAGTTCTACTTCCTACAATGAGCAGTTCTTC. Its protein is CASSSTSYNEQFF.

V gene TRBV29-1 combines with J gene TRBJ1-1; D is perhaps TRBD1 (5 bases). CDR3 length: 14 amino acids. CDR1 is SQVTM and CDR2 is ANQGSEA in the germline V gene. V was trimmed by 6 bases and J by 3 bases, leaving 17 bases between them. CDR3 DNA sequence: TGCAGCGTCGCGTGGGGTCTGGGGGACACTGAAGCTTTCTTT. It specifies CSVAWGLGDTEAFF. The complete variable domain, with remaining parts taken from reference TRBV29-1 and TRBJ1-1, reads SAVISQKPSRDICQRGTSLTIQCQVDSQVTMMFWYRQQPGQSLTLIATANQGSEATYESGFVIDKFPISRPNLTFSTLTVSNMSPEDSSIYLCSVAWGLGDTEAFFGQGTRLTVV.

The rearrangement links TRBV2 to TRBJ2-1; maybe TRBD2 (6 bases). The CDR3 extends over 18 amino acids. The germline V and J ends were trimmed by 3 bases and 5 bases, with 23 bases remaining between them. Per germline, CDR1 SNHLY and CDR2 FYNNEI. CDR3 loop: CASSEDFSGEGLDNEQFF. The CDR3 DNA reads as TGTGCCAGCAGTGAGGACTTTAGCGGTGAGGGCCTTGACAATGAGCAGTTCTTC. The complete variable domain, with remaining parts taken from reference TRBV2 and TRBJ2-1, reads EPEVTQTPSHQVTQMGQEVILRCVPISNHLYFYWYRQILGQKVEFLVSFYNNEISEKSEIFDDQFSVERPDGSNFTLKIRSTKLEDSAMYFCASSEDFSGEGLDNEQFFGPGTRLTVL.

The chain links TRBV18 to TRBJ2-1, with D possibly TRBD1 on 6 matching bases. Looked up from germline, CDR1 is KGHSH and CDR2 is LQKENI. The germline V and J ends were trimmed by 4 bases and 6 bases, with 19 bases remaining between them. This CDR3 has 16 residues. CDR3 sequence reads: CASSLSQGPISNEQFF. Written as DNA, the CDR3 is TGTGCCAGCTCACTGTCACAGGGTCCAATTAGCAATGAGCAGTTCTTC.

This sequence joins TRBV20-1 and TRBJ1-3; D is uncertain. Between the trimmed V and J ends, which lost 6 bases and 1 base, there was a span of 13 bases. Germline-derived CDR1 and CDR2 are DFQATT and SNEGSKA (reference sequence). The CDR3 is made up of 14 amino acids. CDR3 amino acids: CSAMRVGSGNTIYF. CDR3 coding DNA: TGCAGTGCCATGAGGGTCGGGTCTGGAAACACCATATATTTT.

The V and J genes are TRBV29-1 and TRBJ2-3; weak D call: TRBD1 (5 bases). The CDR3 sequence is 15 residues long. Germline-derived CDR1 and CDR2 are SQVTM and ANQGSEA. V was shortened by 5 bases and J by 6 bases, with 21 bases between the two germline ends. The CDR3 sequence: CSVLVLGRAHDTQYF. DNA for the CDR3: TGCAGCGTTTTGGTCTTGGGCAGGGCCCACGATACGCAGTATTTT.

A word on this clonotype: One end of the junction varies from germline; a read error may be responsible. The CDR3 loop is CATSPRADTQYF. In DNA, the CDR3 is TGTGCCACCAGCCCTCGAGCAGATACGCAGTATTTT. V gene TRBV11-2 combines with J gene TRBJ2-3, with D hard to call. Germline CDR1 and CDR2: SGHAT and FQNNGV. The CDR3 has 12 amino acids. Based on the CDR3 plus reference TRBV11-2 and TRBJ2-3, the full variable domain is EAGVAQSPRYKIIEKRQSVAFWCNPISGHATLYWYQQILGQGPKLLIQFQNNGVVDDSQLPKDRFSAERLKGVDSTLKIQPAKLEDSAVYLCATSPRADTQYFGPGTRLTVL.

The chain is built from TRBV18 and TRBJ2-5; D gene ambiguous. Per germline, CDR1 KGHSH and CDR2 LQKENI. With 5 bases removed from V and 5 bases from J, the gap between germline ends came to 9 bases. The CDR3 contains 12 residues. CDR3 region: CASSTDGETQYF. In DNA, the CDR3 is TGTGCCAGCTCAACGGACGGGGAGACCCAGTACTTC. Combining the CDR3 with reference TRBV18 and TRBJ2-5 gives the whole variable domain NAGVMQNPRHLVRRRGQEARLRCSPMKGHSHVYWYRQLPEEGLKFMVYLQKENIIDESGMPKERFSAEFPKEGPSILRIQQVVRGDSAAYFCASSTDGETQYFGPGTRLLVL.

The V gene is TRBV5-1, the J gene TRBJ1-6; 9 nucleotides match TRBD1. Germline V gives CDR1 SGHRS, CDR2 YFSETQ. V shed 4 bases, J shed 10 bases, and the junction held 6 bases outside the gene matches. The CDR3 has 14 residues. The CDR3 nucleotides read TGCGCCAGCAGCCTGACAGGGGGTCTCTCACCCCTCCACTTT. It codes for CASSLTGGLSPLHF.

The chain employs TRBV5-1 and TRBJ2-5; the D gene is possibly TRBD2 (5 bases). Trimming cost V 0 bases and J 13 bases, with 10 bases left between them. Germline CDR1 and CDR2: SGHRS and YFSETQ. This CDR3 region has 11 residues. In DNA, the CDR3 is TGCGCCAGCAGCTTGGGCCGGGATTGGTACTTC. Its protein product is CASSLGRDWYF.

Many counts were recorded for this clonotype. CDR3 bases: TGCAGTGCTCGGACAGGCAATCAGCCCCAGCATTTT. Translation: CSARTGNQPQHF. The V call is TRBV20-1, the J call TRBJ1-5; possible D gene TRBD1, 6 bases. The CDR3 is made up of 12 amino acids. V was clipped by 5 bases and J by 2 bases, with 7 bases between them. Germline CDR1 DFQATT, CDR2 SNEGSKA (reference sequence).

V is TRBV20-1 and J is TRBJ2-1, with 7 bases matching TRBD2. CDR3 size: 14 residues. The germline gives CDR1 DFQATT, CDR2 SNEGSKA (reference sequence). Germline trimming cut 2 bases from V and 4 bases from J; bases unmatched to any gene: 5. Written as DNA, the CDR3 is TGCAGTGCTAGACTAGCGGAGGCTTACAATGAGCAGTTCTTC. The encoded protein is CSARLAEAYNEQFF.

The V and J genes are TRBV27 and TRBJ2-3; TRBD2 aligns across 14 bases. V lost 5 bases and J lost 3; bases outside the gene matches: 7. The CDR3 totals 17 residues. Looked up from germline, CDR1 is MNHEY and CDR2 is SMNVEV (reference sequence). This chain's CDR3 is CASSQPGLAGETDTQYF. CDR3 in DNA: TGTGCCAGCAGTCAACCGGGACTAGCGGGAGAAACAGATACGCAGTATTTT.

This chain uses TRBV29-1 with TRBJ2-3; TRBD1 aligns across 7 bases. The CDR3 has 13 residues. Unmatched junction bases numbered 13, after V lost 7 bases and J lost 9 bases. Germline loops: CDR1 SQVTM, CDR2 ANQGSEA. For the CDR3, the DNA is TGCAGCGCTTCTGCGACCCCGGGACAGACGCAGTATTTT. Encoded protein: CSASATPGQTQYF.

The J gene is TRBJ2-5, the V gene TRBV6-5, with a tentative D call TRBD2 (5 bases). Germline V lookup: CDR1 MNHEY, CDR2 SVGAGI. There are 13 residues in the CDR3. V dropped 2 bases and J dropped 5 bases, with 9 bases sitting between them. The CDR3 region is CASSYGERETQYF. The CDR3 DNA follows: TGTGCCAGCAGTTACGGGGAGAGGGAGACCCAGTACTTC.

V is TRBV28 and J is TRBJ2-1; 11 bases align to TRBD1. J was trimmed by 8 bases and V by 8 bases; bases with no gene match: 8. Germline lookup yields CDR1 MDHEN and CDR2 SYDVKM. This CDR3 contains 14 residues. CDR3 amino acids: CASSKDRGRDEQFF. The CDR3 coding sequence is TGTGCCAGCTCCAAGGACAGGGGGCGGGATGAGCAGTTCTTC.

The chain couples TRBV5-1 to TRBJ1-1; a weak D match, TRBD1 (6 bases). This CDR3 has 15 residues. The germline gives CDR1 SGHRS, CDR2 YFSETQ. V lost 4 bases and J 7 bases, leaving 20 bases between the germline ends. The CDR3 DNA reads TGCGCCAGCAGCCCAGTGGGGGCGCATGGGGTTGAAGCTTTCTTT. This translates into CASSPVGAHGVEAFF.